The 19 T cell receptor beta chains below come from one sample, sequenced in a study of shared clonotypes between healthy human individuals. Positively selected for CCR7, the CD45RO-negative cells used as naive CD8 cells excluded terminally differentiated effector memory CD45RA+ cells. TCRdb keeps only in-frame clones here, not all; method: immunoSEQ multiplex PCR. The table includes about 610,000 clones, about 96% detected once. The sequencing input was naive CD8+ T cells sorted from blood. Source of these receptors: a woman in her 30s in good health.

The chain has TRBV11-3 and TRBJ2-1, with D perhaps being TRBD1 or TRBD2 (6 bases each). This CDR3 is 17 amino acids long. Germline V gene lookup returns CDR1 SGHNT and CDR2 YENEEA. Trimming left V 5 bases short and J 0 bases short, with 17 bases between. CDR3 in amino acids: CASSPSRGRTSYNEQFF. CDR3 DNA sequence: TGTGCCAGCAGCCCCTCGAGGGGGAGGACCTCCTACAATGAGCAGTTCTTC. The variable domain in full, with the rest retrieved from reference TRBV11-3 and TRBJ2-1, is EAGVVQSPRYKIIEKKQPVAFWCNPISGHNTLYWYLQNLGQGPELLIRYENEEAVDDSQLPKDRFSAERLKGVDSTLKIQPAELGDSAVYLCASSPSRGRTSYNEQFFGPGTRLTVL.

This chain uses TRBV6-5 with TRBJ1-1; D remains ambiguous. The CDR3 totals 15 residues. With 3 bases removed from V and 1 base from J, the gap between germline ends came to 12 bases. Germline V lookup: CDR1 MNHEY, CDR2 SVGAGI. The CDR3 spells CASSYAWEPNTEAFF. CDR3 DNA: TGTGCCAGCAGTTATGCGTGGGAGCCGAACACTGAAGCTTTCTTT.

The rearrangement links TRBV28 to TRBJ2-3, with 9 bases identical to TRBD1. Germline lookup yields CDR1 MDHEN and CDR2 SYDVKM. The CDR3 sequence is 14 residues long. V shed 4 bases and J 8 bases; nucleotides not matched to a gene: 7. CDR3 in amino acids: CASSWGQGGGTQYF. For the CDR3, the DNA is TGTGCCAGCAGTTGGGGACAGGGAGGGGGTACGCAGTATTTT.

The rearrangement links TRBV28 to TRBJ2-2, with no clear D. Germline V gene sequence: CDR1 MDHEN, CDR2 SYDVKM. V was trimmed by 3 bases and J by 3 bases, leaving 8 bases between them. CDR3 length: 14 residues. The CDR3 region has the DNA TGTGCCAGCAGTTTTACCGGTTACACCGGGGAGCTGTTTTTT. Its protein product is CASSFTGYTGELFF.

The chain couples TRBV28 to TRBJ1-1, with D possibly TRBD1 on 6 matching bases. V gave up 6 bases and J gave up 11 bases, with 25 bases separating them. CDR1 MDHEN and CDR2 SYDVKM come from the germline V gene. The CDR3 totals 15 residues. The CDR3 region has the DNA TGTGCCAGCAGGGCCCCGGGGGTAACAGGGCCAGGGGCTTTCTTT. It is translated as CASRAPGVTGPGAFF. Combining the CDR3 with reference TRBV28 and TRBJ1-1 gives the whole variable domain DVKVTQSSRYLVKRTGEKVFLECVQDMDHENMFWYRQDPGLGLRLIYFSYDVKMKEKGDIPEGYSVSREKKERFSLILESASTNQTSMYLCASRAPGVTGPGAFFGQGTRLTVV.

The chain recombines TRBV7-2 with TRBJ2-3, with TRBD1 identical over 10 bases. V lost 4 bases, J lost 8 bases, and 9 bases stayed unmatched. The germline gives CDR1 SGHTA, CDR2 FQGNSA. This CDR3 has 15 amino acids. CDR3: CASSSPTDRGSTQYF. The CDR3 DNA reads as TGTGCCAGCAGCTCACCAACGGACAGGGGGAGTACGCAGTATTTT.

The chain uses TRBV28 and TRBJ1-1; D might be TRBD1 (6 bases). Germline V gene sequence: CDR1 MDHEN, CDR2 SYDVKM. Deletions cut 2 bases from V and 1 base from J, with 11 bases between. The CDR3 is 15 amino acids. The CDR3 loop is CASSLARGRNTEAFF. CDR3 bases: TGTGCCAGCAGTTTAGCCCGGGGGCGGAACACTGAAGCTTTCTTT.

The chain uses TRBV2 and TRBJ2-1; no clear D. The V gene lost 10 bases and the J gene lost 1 base, with 8 bases spanning the gap. This CDR3 contains 12 residues. Germline V gene sequence: CDR1 SNHLY, CDR2 FYNNEI. The CDR3: CATLRSYNEQFF. In DNA form, the CDR3 reads TGTGCCACCCTACGGTCCTACAATGAGCAGTTCTTC.

The chain recombines TRBV5-1 with TRBJ2-7, with 9 bases that match TRBD1. Germline CDR1 and CDR2: SGHRS and YFSETQ. There are 13 residues in the CDR3. The J segment lost 6 bases and the V segment lost 3 bases, leaving 4 bases of the junction unmatched. The CDR3 loop is CASSWTGEGEQYF. The DNA for the CDR3 is TGCGCCAGCAGCTGGACAGGGGAGGGCGAGCAGTACTTC. The full variable domain, completed using reference TRBV5-1 and TRBJ2-7, is KAGVTQTPRYLIKTRGQQVTLSCSPISGHRSVSWYQQTPGQGLQFLFEYFSETQRNKGNFPGRFSGRQFSNSRSEMNVSTLELGDSALYLCASSWTGEGEQYFGPGTRLTVT.

The gene calls are TRBV27 and TRBJ2-7; tentatively, D is TRBD1 (6 bases). CDR3 size: 15 residues. In germline, CDR1 is MNHEY, CDR2 SMNVEV (reference sequence). V gave up 0 bases and J gave up 1 base, with 10 bases separating them. Written as DNA, the CDR3 is TGTGCCAGCAGTTTATCCCAGGGGATATCCTACGAGCAGTACTTC. It is translated as CASSLSQGISYEQYF.

This chain links TRBV7-3 with TRBJ2-1, with D possibly being TRBD2 (5 bases). The germline V gene encodes CDR1 SGHTA and CDR2 FQGTGA. This CDR3 contains 18 residues. V was clipped by 1 base and J by 0 bases, with 16 bases between them. The CDR3, as DNA: TGTGCCAGCAGCTTAAGCGGGCACACTTATAGCTCCTACAATGAGCAGTTCTTC. It is translated as CASSLSGHTYSSYNEQFF.

The rearrangement joins TRBV27 to TRBJ2-1, with D hard to call. Trimming cost V 7 bases and J 0 bases, with 13 bases left between them. Germline CDR1 is MNHEY and CDR2 is SMNVEV (reference sequence). The CDR3 has 15 amino acids. Here the CDR3 DNA reads TGTGCCAGCAAAGTGGGCGTATCCTCCTACAATGAGCAGTTCTTC. Translation gives CASKVGVSSYNEQFF.

The chain carries TRBV19 and TRBJ1-5; D is uncertain. Germline V lookup: CDR1 LNHDA, CDR2 SQIVND (reference sequence). This CDR3 is built from 11 residues. V lost 6 bases and J 4 bases, leaving 4 bases between the germline ends. For the CDR3, the DNA is TGTGCCAGTAGCATAAATCAGCCCCAGCATTTT. The encoded protein is CASSINQPQHF.

The chain links TRBV5-1 to TRBJ2-1, with D perhaps TRBD2 (6 bases). Trimming took off 4 bases at V and 10 bases at J, with 21 bases between the two ends. The CDR3 runs 15 residues. The V gene's germline CDR1 is SGHRS and CDR2 YFSETQ. The CDR3 reads CASSLGGPLGGEQFF. Written as DNA, the CDR3 is TGCGCCAGCAGCCTCGGAGGGCCCCTTGGGGGAGAGCAGTTCTTC.

This chain links TRBV27 with TRBJ1-6; a weak D match, TRBD1 (5 bases). Germline V gene sequence: CDR1 MNHEY, CDR2 SMNVEV (reference sequence). The V gene lost 6 bases and the J gene lost 10 bases, with 16 bases spanning the gap. The CDR3 totals 14 residues. CDR3 residues: CASRPDRGNSPLHF. In DNA, the CDR3 is TGTGCCAGCAGGCCCGATCGGGGGAACTCACCCCTCCACTTT.

This sequence joins TRBV9 and TRBJ2-1, with a tentative D call TRBD2 (5 bases). The CDR3 has 14 amino acids. From germline, CDR1 is SGDLS and CDR2 YYNGEE. Trimming pared 0 bases from V and 8 bases from J, leaving 12 bases between. The CDR3 loop reads CASSVGRERDEQFF. Written as DNA, the CDR3 is TGTGCCAGCAGCGTAGGTCGGGAAAGGGATGAGCAGTTCTTC.

The V and J genes are TRBV27 and TRBJ2-2; 11 bases line up with TRBD2. J gave up 6 bases and V 5 bases, and 5 bases lay outside the gene matches. Germline CDR1 MNHEY, CDR2 SMNVEV (reference sequence). CDR3 size: 15 residues. In nucleotides, the CDR3 is TGTGCCAGCAGTCCGACTAGCGGGGCACCCGGGGAGCTGTTTTTT. Translating gives CASSPTSGAPGELFF.

The chain recombines TRBV28 with TRBJ1-4, with D unresolved. Trimming removed 2 bases at V and 8 bases at J, with 12 bases between. There are 14 residues in the CDR3. Germline V gene lookup returns CDR1 MDHEN and CDR2 SYDVKM. The CDR3 region has the DNA TGTGCCAGCAGTTTAGCGTTCCCCCGCGAAAAACTGTTTTTT. This gives the protein CASSLAFPREKLFF. Complete variable domain (other parts from reference TRBV28 and TRBJ1-4): DVKVTQSSRYLVKRTGEKVFLECVQDMDHENMFWYRQDPGLGLRLIYFSYDVKMKEKGDIPEGYSVSREKKERFSLILESASTNQTSMYLCASSLAFPREKLFFGSGTQLSVL.

This clone was found once. CDR3 protein: CASSESEAGYSYNEQFF. In DNA form, the CDR3 reads TGTGCCAGCAGCGAAAGTGAGGCGGGCTACTCCTACAATGAGCAGTTCTTC. V gene TRBV2 combines with J gene TRBJ2-1; D is possibly TRBD2 (5 bases). This CDR3 is built from 17 residues. V gave up 6 bases and J gave up 0 bases, with 18 bases separating them. The germline CDR1 and CDR2 sequences are SNHLY and FYNNEI.